A selection of T cell receptor beta chains follows, all from one sample in a study of Ad26.COV2.S vaccination and SARS-CoV-2 variants. Generated by immunoSEQ multiplex PCR, the TCRdb table keeps only in-frame clones and is missing some. Here the sample spans about 370,000 clones, around 91% being singletons. Sequencing used peripheral blood, obtained in a trial of Ad26.COV2.S vaccine versus placebo. These receptors were obtained from a person aged 18-60 years who received the Ad26.COV2.S COVID-19 vaccine or a placebo. Each CDR3 is given with its conserved first and last residue. The order of the fields is clone size, V gene, D gene, J gene, CDR3 DNA, CDR3 protein. A D gene is named only where the DNA matches it firmly. Where a row states a size, it is once, few, many or the class of an expanded clone; other rows omit it.

clone_size: .
v_call: TRBV28
d_call: .
j_call: TRBJ2-7
cdr3_nt: TGTGCCAGCAGCACGCGGACAGACGAGCAGTACTTC
cdr3_aa: CASSTRTDEQYF

clone_size: .
v_call: TRBV7-2
d_call: .
j_call: TRBJ1-2
cdr3_nt: TGTGCCAGCAGCCTCGCCAGGAATGGCTACACCTTC
cdr3_aa: CASSLARNGYTF

clone_size: once
v_call: TRBV30
d_call: .
j_call: TRBJ1-4
cdr3_nt: TGTGCCTGGACTATTAACGGGGGGAATGAAAAACTGTTTTTT
cdr3_aa: CAWTINGGNEKLFF

clone_size: .
v_call: TRBV28
d_call: .
j_call: TRBJ2-3
cdr3_nt: TGTGCCAGCGGACAGGGAGGGTACCCAGATACGCAGTATTTT
cdr3_aa: CASGQGGYPDTQYF

clone_size: .
v_call: TRBV29-1
d_call: .
j_call: TRBJ2-1
cdr3_nt: TGCAGCGTCCGTGTCCTCATTTACAATGAGCAGTTCTTC
cdr3_aa: CSVRVLIYNEQFF

clone_size: .
v_call: TRBV30
d_call: TRBD2
j_call: TRBJ2-7
cdr3_nt: TGTGCCTGGGAGGTGACTAGCGGCTCCCCCTACGAGCAGTACTTC
cdr3_aa: CAWEVTSGSPYEQYF

clone_size: .
v_call: TRBV5-5
d_call: .
j_call: TRBJ2-2
cdr3_nt: TGTGCCAGCAGCTTGTCCAGATCGAACACCGGGGAGCTGTTTTTT
cdr3_aa: CASSLSRSNTGELFF

clone_size: .
v_call: TRBV4-1
d_call: .
j_call: TRBJ2-5
cdr3_nt: TGCGCCAGCAGCCACACAAGCGGCGCGGAAGAGACCCAGTACTTC
cdr3_aa: CASSHTSGAEETQYF

clone_size: .
v_call: TRBV2
d_call: .
j_call: TRBJ2-3
cdr3_nt: TGTGCCAGCAGCTGGACTACCACCACAGATACGCAGTATTTT
cdr3_aa: CASSWTTTTDTQYF

clone_size: few
v_call: TRBV6-2/TRBV6-3
d_call: .
j_call: TRBJ2-6
cdr3_nt: TGTGCCAGCAGTTACGCGGGTTCTGGGGCCAACGTCCTGACTTTC
cdr3_aa: CASSYAGSGANVLTF

clone_size: .
v_call: TRBV5-1
d_call: .
j_call: TRBJ2-7
cdr3_nt: TGCGCCAGCAGCTTGGCCCTAGGTAGAAGCTCCTACGAGCAGTACTTC
cdr3_aa: CASSLALGRSSYEQYF

clone_size: .
v_call: TRBV6-5
d_call: TRBD2
j_call: TRBJ2-3
cdr3_nt: TGTGCCAGCAGTTACACTTTAGCGGGAGATACAGATACGCAGTATTTT
cdr3_aa: CASSYTLAGDTDTQYF

clone_size: few
v_call: TRBV7-3
d_call: TRBD2
j_call: TRBJ2-7
cdr3_nt: TGTGCCAGCAGCCCGGGACTAGCGGGCTCCTACGAGCAGTACTTC
cdr3_aa: CASSPGLAGSYEQYF

clone_size: once
v_call: TRBV2
d_call: .
j_call: TRBJ2-5
cdr3_nt: TGTGCCAGCAACCCTCGAGGAGCTGGGCAGACCCAGTACTTC
cdr3_aa: CASNPRGAGQTQYF

clone_size: .
v_call: TRBV7-9
d_call: TRBD2
j_call: TRBJ2-3
cdr3_nt: TGTGCCAGCAGCGGGGGGGTTGGCGGAGATACGCAGTATTTT
cdr3_aa: CASSGGVGGDTQYF

clone_size: .
v_call: TRBV12-5
d_call: .
j_call: TRBJ1-5
cdr3_nt: TGTGCTAGCGGGGTAGTATATAGCAATCAGCCCCAGCATTTT
cdr3_aa: CASGVVYSNQPQHF

clone_size: .
v_call: TRBV6-5
d_call: .
j_call: TRBJ2-5
cdr3_nt: TGTGCCAGCTCCGATCCGAAAGAGACCCAGTACTTC
cdr3_aa: CASSDPKETQYF

clone_size: .
v_call: TRBV14
d_call: TRBD1
j_call: TRBJ1-6
cdr3_nt: TGTGCCAGCAGCCAAGAGGGGAGCAGGGGGCGAAGGAATTCACCCCTCCACTTT
cdr3_aa: CASSQEGSRGRRNSPLHF

clone_size: few
v_call: TRBV5-1
d_call: .
j_call: TRBJ1-2
cdr3_nt: TGCGCCAGCAGCTTGGTTGACCCCCCGGACTATGGCTACACCTTC
cdr3_aa: CASSLVDPPDYGYTF

clone_size: .
v_call: TRBV18
d_call: .
j_call: TRBJ2-7
cdr3_nt: TGTGCCAGCTCACCCGCCCTGACAGCCCCCTACGAGCAGTACTTC
cdr3_aa: CASSPALTAPYEQYF

clone_size: once
v_call: TRBV2
d_call: .
j_call: TRBJ2-1
cdr3_nt: TGTGCCAGCAGTAGTCGACAGGAGTACAATGAGCAGTTCTTC
cdr3_aa: CASSSRQEYNEQFF

clone_size: .
v_call: TRBV6-4
d_call: TRBD2
j_call: TRBJ2-4
cdr3_nt: TGTGCCAGCAGTGACTGGGCGGGAGTTGCAAACATTCAGTACTTC
cdr3_aa: CASSDWAGVANIQYF

clone_size: .
v_call: TRBV6-2/TRBV6-3
d_call: TRBD1
j_call: TRBJ2-1
cdr3_nt: TGTGCCAGCAGTCACAAACAGGGGTCCGTGAACAATGAGCAGTTCTTC
cdr3_aa: CASSHKQGSVNNEQFF

clone_size: .
v_call: TRBV7-9
d_call: .
j_call: TRBJ2-5
cdr3_nt: TGTGCCAGCAGCCCGAACACGAGGGAGACCCAGTACTTC
cdr3_aa: CASSPNTRETQYF

clone_size: once
v_call: TRBV4-1
d_call: TRBD2
j_call: TRBJ2-3
cdr3_nt: TGCGCCAGCAGCCAAGAAGGGACTAGCGGGATCACAGATACGCAGTATTTT
cdr3_aa: CASSQEGTSGITDTQYF

clone_size: .
v_call: TRBV30
d_call: .
j_call: TRBJ2-7
cdr3_nt: TGTGCCTGGGGTTATGGGGGGACCCTGACCTACGAGCAGTACTTC
cdr3_aa: CAWGYGGTLTYEQYF

clone_size: once
v_call: TRBV11-3
d_call: .
j_call: TRBJ2-2
cdr3_nt: TGTGCCAGCAGCTACGATCCCGGGGAGCTGTTTTTT
cdr3_aa: CASSYDPGELFF

clone_size: .
v_call: TRBV28
d_call: .
j_call: TRBJ2-5
cdr3_nt: TGTGCCAGCAGTTCCCTCGACCAAGAGACCCAGTACTTC
cdr3_aa: CASSSLDQETQYF

clone_size: .
v_call: TRBV7-2
d_call: TRBD2
j_call: TRBJ2-3
cdr3_nt: TGTGCCAGCAGCCGGACTAGCGGGTTTAGCACAGATACGCAGTATTTT
cdr3_aa: CASSRTSGFSTDTQYF

clone_size: .
v_call: TRBV7-3
d_call: TRBD1
j_call: TRBJ2-3
cdr3_nt: TGTGCCAGCAGCTTAACGATGAGGGGGCTGTCAGATACGCAGTATTTT
cdr3_aa: CASSLTMRGLSDTQYF

clone_size: once
v_call: TRBV4-3
d_call: .
j_call: TRBJ2-7
cdr3_nt: TGCGCCAGCAGCCAAGATCGGCTAGCGATCTACGAGCAGTACTTC
cdr3_aa: CASSQDRLAIYEQYF